The present T cell receptor (beta chain) was sequenced within a study of cytomegalovirus exposure and HLA in healthy donors. This CDR3 comprises 16 residues. Trimming cost V 4 bases and J 0 bases; bases outside gene matches: 7. CDR1 is SGHRS, CDR2 YFSETQ, per germline. Study-level findings and limits: CMV serostatus was the sole immune exposure data available. Presence/absence analyses assumed roughly uniform sequencing depth across donors, which may not hold.

Primers: 60 Vbeta forward and 13 Jbeta reverse. The assay was immunoSEQ multiplex PCR, and TCRdb's table has in-frame clones only and misses some. This sample has around 100,000 clones, with approximately 84% found just once. As regards this clone: Its antigen is still unknown.

This chain links TRBV5-1 with TRBJ1-3; 7 bases line up with TRBD1. The sample comprised PBMCs. The TCR sequence derives from a young man in good health and CMV-seronegative. The CDR3 region is CASSPTTGLSGNTIYF. The CDR3 DNA sequence: TGCGCCAGCAGCCCCACGACAGGGCTCTCTGGAAACACCATATATTTT. The full variable domain, its missing parts supplied by reference TRBV5-1 and TRBJ1-3, is KAGVTQTPRYLIKTRGQQVTLSCSPISGHRSVSWYQQTPGQGLQFLFEYFSETQRNKGNFPGRFSGRQFSNSRSEMNVSTLELGDSALYLCASSPTTGLSGNTIYFGEGSWLTVV.